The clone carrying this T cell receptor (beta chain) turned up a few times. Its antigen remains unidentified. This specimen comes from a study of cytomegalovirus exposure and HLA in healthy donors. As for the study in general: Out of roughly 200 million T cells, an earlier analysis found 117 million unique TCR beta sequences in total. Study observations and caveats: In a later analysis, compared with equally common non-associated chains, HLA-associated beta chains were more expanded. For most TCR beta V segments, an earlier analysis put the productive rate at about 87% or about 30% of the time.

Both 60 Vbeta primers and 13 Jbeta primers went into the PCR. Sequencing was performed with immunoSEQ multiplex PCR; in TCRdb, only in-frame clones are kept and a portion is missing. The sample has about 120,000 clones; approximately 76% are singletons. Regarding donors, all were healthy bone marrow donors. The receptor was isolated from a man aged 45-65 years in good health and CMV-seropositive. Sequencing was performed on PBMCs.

In DNA, the CDR3 is TGTGCCAGCAGCCCAGTCACAGGGGTGGATCAGCCCCAGCATTTT. Translating gives CASSPVTGVDQPQHF. The rearrangement links TRBV7-2 to TRBJ1-5; 7 bases agree with TRBD1. Unmatched junction bases numbered 9, after V lost 5 bases and J lost 5 bases. The CDR3 is made up of 15 amino acids. Germline V gives CDR1 SGHTA, CDR2 FQGNSA. The variable domain in full, with the rest retrieved from reference TRBV7-2 and TRBJ1-5, is GAGVSQSPSNKVTEKGKDVELRCDPISGHTALYWYRQSLGQGLEFLIYFQGNSAPDKSGLPSDRFSAERTGGSVSTLTIQRTQQEDSAVYLCASSPVTGVDQPQHFGDGTRLSIL.